This passage covers 20 T cell receptor beta chains from one sample sequenced in a study of blood T cell repertoires in COVID-19. Using immunoSEQ multiplex PCR, the repertoire was profiled, and TCRdb retains in-frame clones only, with some absent. The sample yields just under 80,000 clones, approximately 85% seen once. Sequencing was carried out using peripheral blood. The receptors shown here come from a human donor in a cohort sampled during active COVID-19.

This chain joins TRBV7-2 and TRBJ2-3, with 16 bases that match TRBD2. Germline V gene lookup returns CDR1 SGHTA and CDR2 FQGNSA. The CDR3 consists of 18 residues. Trimming at V came to 4 bases and at J to 6 bases, leaving 10 bases not matched to a gene. The CDR3 protein is CASSSGLAGGPARDTQYF. The CDR3 DNA reads as TGTGCCAGCAGCTCGGGACTAGCGGGGGGGCCGGCACGTGATACGCAGTATTTT.

This sequence joins TRBV3-1 (or the pseudogene TRBV3-2) and TRBJ2-1; 8 bases agree with TRBD1. The germline V gene encodes CDR1 LGHDT and CDR2 YNNKEL (reference sequence). The CDR3 is made up of 15 amino acids. Trimming removed 0 bases from V and 10 bases from J; junction bases left unmatched: 8. CDR3 protein: CASSQDITGGEEQFF. The CDR3 region has the DNA TGTGCCAGCAGCCAAGATATTACAGGGGGAGAAGAGCAGTTCTTC.

The chain is built from TRBV5-1 and TRBJ2-2; 8 bases align to TRBD1. Germline CDR1 and CDR2: SGHRS and YFSETQ. This CDR3 has 14 residues. V lost 1 base, J lost 6 bases, and 2 bases stayed unmatched. The CDR3 here is CASSLQGASGELFF. The CDR3 DNA reads TGCGCCAGCAGCTTGCAGGGGGCGTCCGGGGAGCTGTTTTTT. Full variable domain (outside the CDR3, taken from reference TRBV5-1 and TRBJ2-2): KAGVTQTPRYLIKTRGQQVTLSCSPISGHRSVSWYQQTPGQGLQFLFEYFSETQRNKGNFPGRFSGRQFSNSRSEMNVSTLELGDSALYLCASSLQGASGELFFGEGSRLTVL.

This chain connects TRBV19 to TRBJ2-2, with D uncertain. The CDR3 extends over 15 amino acids. Germline CDR1 and CDR2: LNHDA and SQIVND (reference sequence). Trimming stripped 6 bases from V and 1 base from J, with 12 bases between. The CDR3 region has the DNA TGTGCCAGTAGAGTACTGACACTGAACACCGGGGAGCTGTTTTTT. Translated, it gives CASRVLTLNTGELFF.

The gene calls are TRBV6-4 and TRBJ2-1; no clear D. Trimming stripped 5 bases from V and 1 base from J, with 15 bases between. The CDR3 consists of 16 residues. The germline V gene has CDR1 MRHNA and CDR2 SNTAGT. The CDR3 DNA reads as TGTGCCAGCAGTCCCCGCTTGGCGGAGTCCTACAATGAGCAGTTCTTC. It yields the protein CASSPRLAESYNEQFF.

The chain joins TRBV12-3 or TRBV12-4 to TRBJ2-7; unclear D gene. The length of the CDR3 is 13 residues. Trimming removed 3 bases from V and 2 bases from J, with 8 bases in between. CDR3 nucleotide sequence: TGTGCCAGCAGTTTCTGGAGTGCCTACGAGCAGTACTTC. This translates into CASSFWSAYEQYF.

V is TRBV3-1 (or the pseudogene TRBV3-2) and J is TRBJ2-5; 8 bases agree with TRBD2. The CDR3 covers 13 residues. The trim removed 6 bases at V and 6 bases at J, leaving 6 bases unmatched. Germline CDR1 LGHDT, CDR2 YNNKEL (reference sequence). In DNA form, the CDR3 reads TGTGCCAGCAGTCGGTCGGGGGGGAAGACCCAGTACTTC. It yields the protein CASSRSGGKTQYF.

The chain joins TRBV5-5 to TRBJ2-7, with a tentative D call TRBD2 (6 bases). The CDR3 sequence is 15 residues long. Per the germline V gene, CDR1 is SGHKS and CDR2 is YYEKEE (reference sequence). Trimming shortened V by 6 bases and J by 0 bases, and 16 bases separated the two germline ends. In DNA, the CDR3 is TGTGCCAGCACTATCAGCGCGGGACCCTCCTACGAGCAGTACTTC. Protein product: CASTISAGPSYEQYF.

This clone was seen more than once but under ten times. V and J are TRBV9 and TRBJ2-2; no firm D call. The CDR3 has 14 amino acids. Germline V gene lookup returns CDR1 SGDLS and CDR2 YYNGEE. The V gene lost 2 bases and the J gene lost 1 base, with 6 bases spanning the gap. CDR3 region: CASSVSVNTGELFF. The CDR3 coding sequence is TGTGCCAGCAGCGTCTCGGTGAACACCGGGGAGCTGTTTTTT.

The rearrangement joins TRBV5-1 to TRBJ2-2; no definite D call. From germline, CDR1 is SGHRS and CDR2 YFSETQ. V gave up 5 bases and J gave up 2 bases, with 13 bases separating them. This CDR3 comprises 15 residues. As DNA, the CDR3 is TGCGCCAGCAGGGCTTCCCACGCCAACACCGGGGAGCTGTTTTTT. As protein: CASRASHANTGELFF.

The rearrangement joins TRBV5-4 to TRBJ1-1, with D possibly TRBD1 on 5 matching bases. CDR1 is SGHNT, CDR2 YYREEE, per germline (reference sequence). Trimming took 0 bases from V and 0 from J, leaving 9 bases between them. This CDR3 is built from 15 residues. The DNA for the CDR3 is TGTGCCAGCAGCTTGGGCAGGGCAGTGAACACTGAAGCTTTCTTT. Amino acids: CASSLGRAVNTEAFF.

This chain links TRBV6-5 with TRBJ1-1, with D hard to call. This CDR3 spans 13 amino acids. Germline assignment: CDR1 MNHEY and CDR2 SVGAGI. Trimming pared 7 bases from V and 2 bases from J, leaving 11 bases between. The CDR3, as DNA: TGTGCCAGCACTAGAGACCCCAACACTGAAGCTTTCTTT. Translation gives CASTRDPNTEAFF.

The chain links TRBV18 to TRBJ2-1; TRBD1 is a possible D gene (5 bases). This CDR3 has 14 amino acids. V was cut by 3 bases and J by 5 bases, with 11 bases left in between. Looked up from germline, CDR1 is KGHSH and CDR2 is LQKENI. The CDR3 spells CASSPQTDDNEQFF. The CDR3 DNA is TGTGCCAGCTCACCTCAGACAGACGACAATGAGCAGTTCTTC.

As regards this clone: Other DNA sequences in this specimen translate into the identical CDR3. The chain couples TRBV7-3 to TRBJ2-1; 7 bases are a match to TRBD2. Germline CDR1 is SGHTA and CDR2 is FQGTGA. V was pared by 2 bases and J by 0 bases, with 4 bases of the junction left unmatched. The CDR3 spans 16 residues. The DNA of the CDR3 is TGTGCCAGCAGCTTATGGGGCGGGAGCTCCTACAATGAGCAGTTCTTC. Translating it yields CASSLWGGSSYNEQFF.

The chain joins TRBV9 to TRBJ2-7; D perhaps matches TRBD2 (5 bases). This CDR3 has 15 amino acids. V was pared by 4 bases and J by 3 bases, with 17 bases between. The V gene's germline CDR1 is SGDLS and CDR2 YYNGEE. In DNA form, the CDR3 reads TGTGCCAGCAGCCCGCGACTCGGAGGAAACTACGAGCAGTACTTC. Translation gives CASSPRLGGNYEQYF. The variable domain in full, completed from reference TRBV9 and TRBJ2-7, reads DSGVTQTPKHLITATGQRVTLRCSPRSGDLSVYWYQQSLDQGLQFLIQYYNGEERAKGNILERFSAQQFPDLHSELNLSSLELGDSALYFCASSPRLGGNYEQYFGPGTRLTVT.

The V and J genes are TRBV7-2 and TRBJ2-1; 9 nucleotides match TRBD2. CDR1 SGHTA and CDR2 FQGNSA come from the germline V gene. The CDR3 has 18 amino acids. Germline trimming cut 3 bases from V and 6 bases from J; bases unmatched to any gene: 15. In nucleotides, the CDR3 is TGTGCCAGCAGCTTTTTACCCACCCGGGCGGGGGGGGGCAATGAGCAGTTCTTC. Amino acid sequence: CASSFLPTRAGGGNEQFF.

The rearrangement links TRBV11-2 to TRBJ2-5, with TRBD2 identical over 8 bases. Germline CDR1 SGHAT, CDR2 FQNNGV. The CDR3 has 16 amino acids. Trimming removed 2 bases from V and 5 bases from J; junction bases left unmatched: 10. The CDR3: CASSLRGGGPLETQYF. The CDR3 DNA is TGTGCCAGCAGCTTACGGGGGGGAGGGCCCTTGGAGACCCAGTACTTC.

This rearrangement joins TRBV4-1 to TRBJ2-1; a possible D gene is TRBD2 (5 bases). V was clipped by 0 bases and J by 8 bases, with 11 bases between them. The CDR3 covers 14 residues. Germline V gives CDR1 MGHRA, CDR2 YSYEKL. CDR3 nucleotides: TGCGCCAGCAGCCAAGATAGTCTAGCCGATGAGCAGTTCTTC. Protein: CASSQDSLADEQFF.

This rearrangement joins TRBV3-1 (or the pseudogene TRBV3-2) to TRBJ1-4; D not certain. The ends were cut back, 2 bases at V and 10 bases at J, with 8 bases in the middle. The CDR3 is 12 residues long. CDR1 and CDR2 from the germline V gene are LGHDT and YNNKEL (reference sequence). The CDR3 protein is CASSQYKPKLFF. The CDR3 DNA follows: TGTGCCAGCAGCCAATATAAGCCAAAACTGTTTTTT.

The chain is built from TRBV5-8 and TRBJ1-2; TRBD1 might be the D (5 bases). This CDR3 comprises 14 residues. Trimming stripped 1 base from V and 4 bases from J, with 11 bases between. Germline CDR1 reads SGHTS; CDR2 reads YDEGEE. The CDR3 DNA is TGTGCCAGCAGCTTGCAAGGGGAGGGCTATGGCTACACCTTC. It yields the protein CASSLQGEGYGYTF.